Following are 27 T cell receptor beta chains from one sample sequenced in a study of blood T cell repertoires in COVID-19. Produced via immunoSEQ multiplex PCR; TCRdb's table is partial and in-frame only. The sample holds 95,000 to 150,000 clones, 85% to 90% seen once. Sequenced: peripheral blood. These receptors all stem from a man aged 55-75 years with acute or convalescent COVID-19.

The chain uses TRBV19 and TRBJ2-5, with 7 bases lining up with TRBD1. V was clipped by 10 bases and J by 5 bases; unmatched bases: 4. This CDR3 has 11 residues. CDR1 LNHDA and CDR2 SQIVND come from the germline V gene (reference sequence). The CDR3 DNA follows: TGTGCCACTAAGGACAGGGAGACCCAGTACTTC. Its protein product is CATKDRETQYF. The complete variable domain, with remaining parts taken from reference TRBV19 and TRBJ2-5, reads DGGITQSPKYLFRKEGQNVTLSCEQNLNHDAMYWYRQDPGQGLRLIYYSQIVNDFQKGDIAEGYSVSREKKESFPLTVTSAQKNPTAFYLCATKDRETQYFGPGTRLLVL.

The V call is TRBV6-4, the J call TRBJ2-1; 9 nucleotides agree with TRBD1. Germline CDR1 is MRHNA and CDR2 is SNTAGT. CDR3 length: 13 amino acids. The trim removed 6 bases at V and 8 bases at J, leaving 5 bases unmatched. The CDR3 loop reads CASSLDRGDEQFF. CDR3 nucleotide sequence: TGTGCCAGCAGCCTGGACAGGGGAGATGAGCAGTTCTTC.

The gene calls are TRBV6-4 and TRBJ2-1, with 8 bases fitting TRBD1. Germline V gene sequence: CDR1 MRHNA, CDR2 SNTAGT. Trimming at V came to 4 bases and at J to 6 bases, leaving 8 bases not matched to a gene. The CDR3 runs 15 residues. The chain's CDR3 is CASSVEAGTGNEQFF. The CDR3 DNA sequence: TGTGCCAGCAGTGTAGAGGCAGGGACAGGCAATGAGCAGTTCTTC.

A few counts support this clone. The chain joins TRBV28 to TRBJ2-7; TRBD1 aligns across 12 bases. The germline V gene has CDR1 MDHEN and CDR2 SYDVKM. Trimming cost V 6 bases and J 3 bases; bases outside gene matches: 6. CDR3 length: 15 amino acids. This CDR3 reads CASSGDRGPYYEQYF. Written as DNA, the CDR3 is TGTGCCAGCAGCGGGGACAGGGGGCCTTACTACGAGCAGTACTTC.

The rearrangement links TRBV7-8 to TRBJ2-3; 12 bases line up with TRBD2. The ends lost 7 bases at V and 6 bases at J; junction bases unmatched: 14. The CDR3 consists of 17 residues. From germline, CDR1 is SGHVS and CDR2 FQNEAQ. CDR3 amino acids: CASTSSGLAGGGDTQYF. The CDR3 coding sequence is TGTGCCAGCACCTCCAGTGGGCTAGCGGGAGGGGGGGATACGCAGTATTTT.

The chain employs TRBV4-3 and TRBJ2-7, with a tentative D call TRBD2 (5 bases). The CDR3 consists of 14 residues. V lost 2 bases to trimming and J lost 1 base, with 9 bases between them. Germline V gene sequence: CDR1 LGHNA, CDR2 YSLEER. CDR3 protein: CASSQNSGSYEQYF. In DNA, the CDR3 is TGCGCCAGCAGCCAAAACTCGGGGTCCTACGAGCAGTACTTC.

This chain connects TRBV3-1 (or the pseudogene TRBV3-2) to TRBJ2-5, with D perhaps matching TRBD1 (6 bases). The CDR3 sequence is 14 residues long. Between the trimmed V and J ends, which lost 4 bases and 1 base, there was a span of 10 bases. Germline lookup yields CDR1 LGHDT and CDR2 YNNKEL (reference sequence). The CDR3 is CASSLRTAQETQYF. CDR3 in DNA: TGTGCCAGCAGCCTCCGGACAGCCCAAGAGACCCAGTACTTC.

This chain uses TRBV5-1 with TRBJ2-7; TRBD2 might be the D (6 bases). This CDR3 has 14 amino acids. Trimming removed 8 bases at V and 3 bases at J, with 18 bases between. Germline V gene data show CDR1 as SGHRS and CDR2 as YFSETQ. The CDR3 nucleotides read TGCGCCAGGGCCGGCAGGGAGGAACGCTACGAGCAGTACTTC. It encodes CARAGREERYEQYF.

The chain carries TRBV9 and TRBJ2-7, with 7 positions matching TRBD2. This CDR3 region has 15 residues. Germline assignment: CDR1 SGDLS and CDR2 YYNGEE. V trimming: 0 bases; J trimming: 2 bases; junction bases outside the gene matches: 5. The CDR3 loop is CASSVGGGSPYEQYF. DNA of the CDR3: TGTGCCAGCAGCGTAGGGGGAGGGAGTCCCTACGAGCAGTACTTC.

This chain uses TRBV5-1 with TRBJ2-1; possibly TRBD1 for D (6 bases). The CDR3 sequence is 14 residues long. CDR1 and CDR2 from the germline V gene are SGHRS and YFSETQ. Trimming cost V 5 bases and J 8 bases, with 17 bases left between them. CDR3 amino acids: CASSPYREGDEQFF. CDR3 sequence (DNA): TGCGCCAGCAGTCCCTACAGGGAAGGCGATGAGCAGTTCTTC.

The rearrangement links TRBV5-4 to TRBJ2-1; 9 bases agree with TRBD2. Trimming cost V 4 bases and J 1 base; bases outside gene matches: 6. The germline V gene has CDR1 SGHNT and CDR2 YYREEE (reference sequence). This CDR3 has 16 amino acids. CDR3 DNA: TGTGCCAGCAGCGGGGGGACTAGCCGATCCTACAATGAGCAGTTCTTC. It encodes CASSGGTSRSYNEQFF.

This chain links TRBV6-5 with TRBJ1-2; tentative D call: TRBD1 (5 bases). CDR3 length equals 12 residues. Trimming pared 9 bases from V and 4 bases from J, leaving 12 bases between. Germline V CDR1 and CDR2: MNHEY, SVGAGI. As DNA, the CDR3 is TGTGCCAGTCCGGGGGGGAGCTATGGCTACACCTTC. This translates into CASPGGSYGYTF.

The CDR3 loop reads CASSPGGSWNQPQHF. In DNA form, the CDR3 reads TGTGCCAGCAGCCCCGGGGGGTCTTGGAATCAGCCCCAGCATTTT. The V call is TRBV6-2 or TRBV6-3, the J call TRBJ1-5, with D tentatively TRBD1 (5 bases). The germline V and J ends were trimmed by 6 bases and 4 bases, with 16 bases remaining between them. The CDR3 loop spans 15 amino acids. From germline, CDR1 is MNHEY and CDR2 SVGEGT.

The chain combines TRBV28 with TRBJ2-1; 11 nucleotides line up with TRBD2. This CDR3 comprises 15 residues. Per germline, CDR1 MDHEN and CDR2 SYDVKM. Trimming at V came to 6 bases and at J to 4 bases, leaving 5 bases not matched to a gene. In DNA form, the CDR3 reads TGTGCCAGCAGGCCTCTAGCGGGAGGATACAATGAGCAGTTCTTC. Translated: CASRPLAGGYNEQFF.

As concerns this clone: Other DNA sequences in this specimen translate into the identical CDR3. The chain couples TRBV28 to TRBJ1-5, with TRBD1 as a possible D gene (6 bases). The CDR3 runs 14 residues. The V gene lost 6 bases and the J gene lost 7 bases, with 16 bases spanning the gap. Germline CDR1 and CDR2: MDHEN and SYDVKM. CDR3 sequence: CASSLTGKEQPQHF. The CDR3, as DNA: TGTGCCAGCAGCTTAACAGGGAAAGAGCAGCCCCAGCATTTT.

The chain employs TRBV28 and TRBJ2-7; TRBD1 matches at 7 bases. CDR3 length equals 16 residues. Trimming removed 5 bases from V and 2 bases from J; junction bases left unmatched: 12. Germline CDR1 is MDHEN and CDR2 is SYDVKM. The CDR3 here is CASSPSVGTATYEQYF. The CDR3 DNA reads as TGTGCCAGCAGTCCCTCGGTAGGGACAGCCACCTACGAGCAGTACTTC.

The chain links TRBV7-3 to TRBJ2-5; 14 nucleotides match TRBD2. Germline CDR1 and CDR2: SGHTA and FQGTGA. The trim removed 5 bases at V and 0 bases at J, leaving 5 bases unmatched. The CDR3 length is 17 residues. In DNA, the CDR3 is TGTGCCAGCAGCGTCGGGACTAGCGGGAGCTACCAAGAGACCCAGTACTTC. Translating it yields CASSVGTSGSYQETQYF.

This clone showed up just a few times. V usage is TRBV10-3 and J usage is TRBJ1-4; 7 bases agree with TRBD1. V gave up 11 bases and J gave up 7 bases; unmatched junction bases: 10. This CDR3 has 13 amino acids. Germline values: CDR1 ENHRY, CDR2 SYGVKD. The CDR3 reads CAARQGSAEKLFF. The CDR3 DNA reads as TGTGCCGCTCGACAGGGCTCGGCTGAAAAACTGTTTTTT.

CDR3 DNA sequence: TGTGCCAGTAGTATTTGGGCCAACGATGAAAAACTGTTTTTT. It is translated as CASSIWANDEKLFF. The chain combines TRBV19 with TRBJ1-4; D remains unclear. V was cut by 3 bases and J by 6 bases, with 11 bases left in between. This CDR3 has 14 amino acids. Germline lookup yields CDR1 LNHDA and CDR2 SQIVND (reference sequence).

The genes are TRBV28 and TRBJ2-1, with 12 bases lining up with TRBD2. The J segment lost 0 bases and the V segment lost 3 bases, leaving 3 bases of the junction unmatched. CDR1 is MDHEN and CDR2 is SYDVKM in the germline V gene. This CDR3 has 17 residues. CDR3 protein: CASSFWTSGTSYNEQFF. The DNA of the CDR3 is TGTGCCAGCAGTTTCTGGACTAGCGGGACCTCCTACAATGAGCAGTTCTTC. Combining the CDR3 with reference TRBV28 and TRBJ2-1 gives the whole variable domain DVKVTQSSRYLVKRTGEKVFLECVQDMDHENMFWYRQDPGLGLRLIYFSYDVKMKEKGDIPEGYSVSREKKERFSLILESASTNQTSMYLCASSFWTSGTSYNEQFFGPGTRLTVL.

The chain couples TRBV30 to TRBJ2-2; D is possibly TRBD1 (6 bases). The CDR3 is 13 amino acids. V was shortened by 0 bases and J by 4 bases, with 6 bases between the two germline ends. CDR1 is GTSNPN and CDR2 is SVGIG in the germline V gene (reference sequence). In DNA form, the CDR3 reads TGTGCCTGGAGTGTACAGGGCACCGGGGAGCTGTTTTTT. Encoded protein: CAWSVQGTGELFF.

The chain joins TRBV11-3 to TRBJ2-2; tentative D call: TRBD2 (5 bases). Germline V gene lookup returns CDR1 SGHNT and CDR2 YENEEA. This CDR3 comprises 18 residues. V dropped 2 bases and J dropped 0 bases, with 16 bases sitting between them. This CDR3 is CASSLNPPGIANTGELFF. The CDR3 region has the DNA TGTGCCAGCAGCTTAAATCCCCCCGGGATCGCGAACACCGGGGAGCTGTTTTTT.

V usage is TRBV5-1 and J usage is TRBJ2-2; possibly TRBD1 for D (6 bases). The CDR3 spans 17 residues. CDR1 SGHRS and CDR2 YFSETQ come from the germline V gene. The V and J ends lost 2 bases and 6 bases respectively, with 20 bases between them. CDR3 nucleotide sequence: TGCGCCAGCAGCTTACAGGGAGTAGGGGGACATGCCGGGGAGCTGTTTTTT. It yields the protein CASSLQGVGGHAGELFF.

The chain links TRBV19 to TRBJ2-1, with 8 bases aligning to TRBD2. In germline, CDR1 is LNHDA, CDR2 SQIVND (reference sequence). This CDR3 contains 17 residues. The junction had 4 bases not matched to a gene; V was cut back by 0 bases and J by 0 bases. The CDR3 spells CASSIDHSGDSYNEQFF. CDR3 bases: TGTGCCAGTAGTATAGACCATAGCGGGGACTCCTACAATGAGCAGTTCTTC.

The chain links TRBV27 to TRBJ2-3, with D hard to call. The CDR3 is made up of 16 amino acids. CDR1 MNHEY and CDR2 SMNVEV come from the germline V gene (reference sequence). V lost 2 bases, J lost 0 bases, and 12 bases lay in between. CDR3 coding DNA: TGTGCCAGCAGTTTAAACCCCAGGCCTAGCACAGATACGCAGTATTTT. This encodes CASSLNPRPSTDTQYF.

The chain has TRBV7-2 and TRBJ1-2, with D unresolved. The length of the CDR3 is 14 residues. The germline V gene encodes CDR1 SGHTA and CDR2 FQGNSA. The germline V and J ends were trimmed by 5 bases and 8 bases, with 18 bases remaining between them. Written as DNA, the CDR3 is TGTGCCAGCAGCGCAGAGGGCGGATCCAGAGGCTACACCTTC. Its translation is CASSAEGGSRGYTF.

The chain links TRBV7-2 to TRBJ2-2, with 7 bases matching TRBD1. After removal of 4 bases from V and 4 bases from J, the junction contained 3 bases not matched to a gene. Germline assignment: CDR1 SGHTA and CDR2 FQGNSA. The CDR3 totals 14 residues. In DNA, the CDR3 is TGTGCCAGCAGCTCGTCAGGGGGCACCGGGGAGCTGTTTTTT. The encoded protein is CASSSSGGTGELFF.